Listed below are T cell receptor beta chains from one sample, sequenced in a study of T cell responses to AZD1222 COVID-19 vaccine. This table comes from immunoSEQ multiplex PCR, and its TCRdb copy is limited to in-frame clones, with some not included. Of 55,000 to 90,000 clones listed, about four fifths are singletons. Sequences were derived from peripheral blood, sampled on day 0 of AZD1222 vaccination. These TCRs come from an adult in good health. The conserved cysteine and the conserved F or W are not part of the CDR3 here.

V gene,CDR3 length,CDR3 protein
TRBV28,13,ASNPSTDMNTEAF
TRBV11-1,12,ASSLGGTDYGYT
TRBV15,12,ATRGDGSNQPQH
TRBV5-1,13,ASSLGPGQPTEAF
TRBV3-1/TRBV3-2,10,ASSQDTYGYT
TRBV29-1,11,SVGGAPGNTIY
TRBV28,13,ASNSPGGYNSPLH
TRBV29-1,8,SVVGFEAF
TRBV19,12,ASSGGQGLDEQY
TRBV7-9,13,ASSLEPDIYSPLH
TRBV5-4,12,ASRATGRSAEQY
TRBV10-3,12,AISDGVGANVLT
TRBV19,12,ATHTAGSNQPQH
TRBV27,11,ASGGSSYNEQF
TRBV6-2/TRBV6-3,10,ASSYGGQPQH
TRBV27,11,ASSSVRLYEQY
TRBV27,15,ASSPLPGQVYNSPLH
TRBV11-2,11,ASSLVPGTEAF
TRBV30,11,AWSVLAGNTIY
TRBV3-1/TRBV3-2,12,ASSQGTVGPEAF
TRBV4-1,15,ASSHSKTSGGYNEQF
TRBV6-2/TRBV6-3,13,ASSSDTAANEKLF
TRBV5-1,11,ASSRSDNNEQF
TRBV5-1,12,ASSLLGRADTQY
TRBV9,12,ASSVGGQGKEQF
TRBV25-1,14,ASSEGLAGRADTQY
TRBV27,13,ASSDLKDRREKLF
TRBV9,15,ASSAWGLAGASGELF
TRBV5-6,10,ASSLDLGVLH
TRBV30,10,AWSVEGNTIY
TRBV6-2/TRBV6-3,11,ASSHDSNQPQH
TRBV9,16,ASRTENRGPAWGQPQH
TRBV19,11,ASSMVSDQPQH
TRBV7-9,10,ASSFDNQPQH
TRBV19,11,ASSIDTGSRAF